The 15 T cell receptor beta chains reported below all come from one sample, sequenced in a study of a mutant IDH1 vaccine in newly diagnosed glioma. Measured with immunoSEQ multiplex PCR; TCRdb has only the in-frame clones, and not every one. The profile covers about 67,000 clones, with 65% to 85% appearing a single time and approximately 4.2% taken by the ten largest. The time point was: baseline, week 1 (first vaccination visit). Documented treatment: pre-vaccination baseline after standard-of-care therapy. Here the sequenced sample was peripheral blood mononuclear cells (PBMCs), taken from a glioma patient treated with radiotherapy, temozolomide or both. The receptors come from a woman between 18 and 30 years old with glioma. Some clones in this sample may be carry-over from other donors' samples.

The rearrangement joins TRBV5-1 to TRBJ1-1; the D gene is possibly TRBD1 (5 bases). The CDR3 spans 12 residues. Germline-derived CDR1 and CDR2 are SGHRS and YFSETQ. Trimming removed 4 bases from V and 9 bases from J, with 13 bases in between. CDR3 sequence (DNA): TGCGCCAGCAGCCCGGCAGGGCTTAAAGCTTTCTTT. Translated, it gives CASSPAGLKAFF. The full variable domain, completed using reference TRBV5-1 and TRBJ1-1, is KAGVTQTPRYLIKTRGQQVTLSCSPISGHRSVSWYQQTPGQGLQFLFEYFSETQRNKGNFPGRFSGRQFSNSRSEMNVSTLELGDSALYLCASSPAGLKAFFGQGTRLTVV.

The rearrangement uses TRBV12-5 and TRBJ1-1; tentative D call: TRBD1 (6 bases). The CDR3 runs 14 residues. Germline V CDR1 and CDR2: LGHNT, FRNRAP. Trimming shortened V by 2 bases and J by 4 bases, and 11 bases separated the two germline ends. CDR3 in amino acids: CASGLSGAITEAFF. The CDR3 coding sequence is TGTGCTAGTGGTTTGTCGGGGGCTATCACTGAAGCTTTCTTT.

This chain uses TRBV6-1 with TRBJ2-2, with TRBD1 matching over 10 bases. J gave up 7 bases and V 8 bases, and 7 bases lay outside the gene matches. There are 14 residues in the CDR3. Germline V lookup: CDR1 MNHNS, CDR2 SASEGT. The CDR3 nucleotides read TGTGCCAGCCGGGACAGGGGAGGGGGCGGGGAGCTGTTTTTT. Protein: CASRDRGGGGELFF.

This chain uses TRBV4-3 with TRBJ1-1; D gene uncertain. V was clipped by 0 bases and J by 2 bases, with 4 bases between them. Germline CDR1 LGHNA, CDR2 YSLEER. The CDR3 length is 13 residues. CDR3 in DNA: TGCGCCAGCAGCCAAGAACCCAACACTGAAGCTTTCTTT. Its protein is CASSQEPNTEAFF.

V gene TRBV6-6 combines with J gene TRBJ1-2; 7 bases line up with TRBD1. The CDR3 covers 14 residues. Germline V gene sequence: CDR1 MNHNY, CDR2 SVGAGI (reference sequence). After removal of 7 bases from V and 2 bases from J, the junction contained 7 bases not matched to a gene. CDR3 sequence reads: CASTSWGQNYGYTF. For the CDR3, the DNA is TGTGCCAGCACCTCATGGGGACAGAACTATGGCTACACCTTC.

The rearrangement uses TRBV9 and TRBJ2-3; the D gene is possibly TRBD2 (5 bases). Trimming took 2 bases from V and 8 from J, leaving 15 bases between them. Germline V gene lookup returns CDR1 SGDLS and CDR2 YYNGEE. CDR3 size: 14 residues. Here the CDR3 DNA reads TGTGCCAGCAGCGTGACGGGGAACCTACTTACGCAGTATTTT. It is translated as CASSVTGNLLTQYF.

This clone was seen a single time. The rearrangement joins TRBV5-6 to TRBJ1-5; D uncertain. The CDR3 loop spans 14 amino acids. V lost 4 bases and J 3 bases, leaving 11 bases between the germline ends. The germline V gene has CDR1 SGHDT and CDR2 YYEEEE. This chain's CDR3 is CASSAGRSNQPQHF. Here the CDR3 DNA reads TGTGCCAGCAGCGCCGGACGGTCCAATCAGCCCCAGCATTTT.

V usage is TRBV6-5 and J usage is TRBJ1-2, with 7 nucleotides matching TRBD1. The CDR3 sequence is 14 residues long. V lost 6 bases to trimming and J lost 0 bases; unmatched junction nucleotides: 4. Germline lookup yields CDR1 MNHEY and CDR2 SVGAGI. The CDR3 sequence: CASSLGTANYGYTF. The CDR3 bases are TGTGCCAGCAGCCTCGGGACAGCTAACTATGGCTACACCTTC.

The J gene is TRBJ2-7, the V gene TRBV30; tentative D call: TRBD1 (6 bases). Germline CDR1 and CDR2: GTSNPN and SVGIG (reference sequence). The CDR3 runs to 14 residues. Trimming removed 0 bases from V and 3 bases from J, with 12 bases in between. The CDR3 region has the DNA TGTGCCTGGAGTGTAACCGCCAGGGGCTACGAGCAGTACTTC. This gives the protein CAWSVTARGYEQYF.

This clone was observed a few times. The chain carries TRBV19 and TRBJ1-5; D perhaps matches TRBD1 (6 bases). Deletions cut 4 bases from V and 3 bases from J, with 10 bases between. CDR1 is LNHDA and CDR2 is SQIVND in the germline V gene (reference sequence). The CDR3 runs 14 residues. CDR3 in amino acids: CASSNQGSNQPQHF. The CDR3 coding sequence is TGTGCCAGTAGTAACCAGGGGTCCAATCAGCCCCAGCATTTT.

The V and J genes are TRBV25-1 and TRBJ2-7; TRBD1 or TRBD2 may be the D gene (5 bases each). V was shortened by 6 bases and J by 3 bases, with 18 bases between the two germline ends. Germline CDR1 and CDR2: MGHDK and SYGVNS. The CDR3 spans 15 residues. The CDR3 region is CASSLAGAANYEQYF. As DNA, the CDR3 is TGTGCCAGCAGCCTAGCCGGGGCTGCTAACTACGAGCAGTACTTC.

The V gene is TRBV7-2, the J gene TRBJ1-1; 10 bases match TRBD1. The trim removed 5 bases at V and 7 bases at J, leaving 7 bases unmatched. This CDR3 spans 14 amino acids. Per the germline V gene, CDR1 is SGHTA and CDR2 is FQGNSA. Here the CDR3 reads CASSPKTGGLEAFF. CDR3 sequence (DNA): TGTGCCAGCAGCCCTAAGACAGGGGGCCTTGAAGCTTTCTTT.

The chain couples TRBV6-4 to TRBJ1-2, with no clear D. CDR1 and CDR2 from the germline V gene are MRHNA and SNTAGT. V lost 11 bases and J 3 bases, leaving 16 bases between the germline ends. The CDR3 is 13 amino acids. Here the CDR3 DNA reads TGTGCCGGCCGAGGTGGTGATCACTATGGCTACACCTTC. It translates to CAGRGGDHYGYTF.

The genes are TRBV29-1 and TRBJ1-1, with D possibly TRBD1 on 5 matching bases. V dropped 3 bases and J dropped 6 bases, with 8 bases sitting between them. Germline V gene lookup returns CDR1 SQVTM and CDR2 ANQGSEA. The CDR3 spans 11 residues. CDR3 residues: CSVDWGAEAFF. In DNA, the CDR3 is TGCAGCGTTGATTGGGGGGCTGAAGCTTTCTTT. The whole variable domain, filled in from reference TRBV29-1 and TRBJ1-1, reads SAVISQKPSRDICQRGTSLTIQCQVDSQVTMMFWYRQQPGQSLTLIATANQGSEATYESGFVIDKFPISRPNLTFSTLTVSNMSPEDSSIYLCSVDWGAEAFFGQGTRLTVV.

This clone was observed a few times. The rearrangement joins TRBV6-1 to TRBJ1-5; TRBD1 might be the D (6 bases). There are 15 residues in the CDR3. V dropped 1 base and J dropped 3 bases, with 10 bases sitting between them. Germline V gene data show CDR1 as MNHNS and CDR2 as SASEGT. The CDR3 nucleotides read TGTGCCAGCAGTGAAGAACAGGGAAACAATCAGCCCCAGCATTTT. Translating it yields CASSEEQGNNQPQHF.